The 27 T cell receptor beta chains below all came from one sample that was sequenced in a study of cytomegalovirus exposure and HLA in healthy donors. Primers included in the PCR were 60 Vbeta and 13 Jbeta primers. The assay was immunoSEQ multiplex PCR, and TCRdb's table has in-frame clones only and misses some. The sample shows some 70,000 clones, about 81% of them seen only once. Sequencing was carried out using PBMCs. The source is a woman aged 50 to 65 in good health and CMV-seronegative.

The chain employs TRBV7-9 and TRBJ1-2, with 8 bases matching TRBD1. This CDR3 has 13 residues. Trimming cost V 0 bases and J 7 bases; bases outside gene matches: 1. Germline CDR1 SEHNR, CDR2 FQNEAQ (reference sequence). The CDR3, as DNA: TGTGCCAGCAGCTTAGCGCAGGGGGCTGGCTACACCTTC. Protein product: CASSLAQGAGYTF.

The CDR3 DNA is TGTGCCACCCGGGGGGATAGCAATCAGCCCCAGCATTTT. This gives the protein CATRGDSNQPQHF. The V call is TRBV10-3, the J call TRBJ1-5; TRBD1 might be the D (5 bases). V was cut by 10 bases and J by 0 bases, with 10 bases left in between. CDR3 length equals 13 residues. The V gene's germline CDR1 is ENHRY and CDR2 SYGVKD.

Concerning this clone: This same CDR3 is encoded by further DNA sequences in the sample. The genes are TRBV18 and TRBJ1-5; tentative D call: TRBD1 (5 bases). CDR3 length: 13 amino acids. CDR1 and CDR2 (germline): KGHSH, LQKENI. Trimming removed 3 bases from V and 4 bases from J, with 7 bases in between. The DNA for the CDR3 is TGTGCCAGCTCACCCTCAGGGAATCAGCCCCAGCATTTT. Translation: CASSPSGNQPQHF.

This clone has more than one count but fewer than ten. This sequence joins TRBV11-3 and TRBJ2-1, with 9 bases fitting TRBD2. Germline loops: CDR1 SGHNT, CDR2 YENEEA. V trimming: 3 bases; J trimming: 0 bases; junction bases outside the gene matches: 3. This CDR3 is 16 amino acids long. This CDR3 is CASSLGLATSYNEQFF. The CDR3 DNA reads as TGTGCCAGCAGCTTGGGACTAGCTACCTCCTACAATGAGCAGTTCTTC.

The V and J genes are TRBV10-1 and TRBJ2-2; 7 bases match TRBD2. This CDR3 is 16 amino acids long. Looked up from germline, CDR1 is WNHNN and CDR2 is SYGVQD (reference sequence). V lost 2 bases, J lost 1 base, and 4 bases stayed unmatched. CDR3 amino acids: CASSESSGKNTGELFF. The CDR3 DNA reads TGCGCCAGCAGTGAGAGCAGCGGGAAGAACACCGGGGAGCTGTTTTTT.

The chain has TRBV13 and TRBJ2-1, with D possibly TRBD1 on 6 matching bases. Germline V gene sequence: CDR1 PRHDT, CDR2 FYEKMQ (reference sequence). The length of the CDR3 is 12 residues. Trimming removed 5 bases at V and 8 bases at J, with 10 bases between. In nucleotides, the CDR3 is TGTGCCAGCAGCCAGGGGATCGATGAGCAGTTCTTC. Protein: CASSQGIDEQFF.

This clone was seen only a few times. The chain employs TRBV10-1 and TRBJ2-3, with D hard to call. The CDR3 consists of 16 residues. Germline V CDR1 and CDR2: WNHNN, SYGVQD (reference sequence). Trimming left V 3 bases short and J 2 bases short, with 15 bases between. The CDR3 is CASSDYGSEITDTQYF. In DNA, the CDR3 is TGCGCCAGCAGTGACTACGGGTCGGAGATCACAGATACGCAGTATTTT.

The chain links TRBV4-1 to TRBJ2-1; 7 bases agree with TRBD2. After removal of 4 bases from V and 3 bases from J, the junction contained 6 bases not matched to a gene. The CDR3 extends over 15 amino acids. Germline CDR1 MGHRA, CDR2 YSYEKL. This chain's CDR3 is CASSPEGGSYNEQFF. The CDR3, as DNA: TGCGCCAGCAGCCCAGAGGGCGGGAGCTACAATGAGCAGTTCTTC.

The chain has TRBV5-1 and TRBJ2-1, with 9 bases identical to TRBD1. Per the germline V gene, CDR1 is SGHRS and CDR2 is YFSETQ. This CDR3 comprises 15 residues. The junction had 9 bases not matched to a gene; V was cut back by 4 bases and J by 7 bases. The CDR3 region has the DNA TGCGCCAGCAGCCCCTCCGGGACAGGGTGGAATGAGCAGTTCTTC. This sequence encodes CASSPSGTGWNEQFF.

This clone has just a few counts. The rearrangement joins TRBV19 to TRBJ2-5; 10 bases map to TRBD1. In germline, CDR1 is LNHDA, CDR2 SQIVND (reference sequence). This CDR3 spans 16 amino acids. With V trimmed by 3 bases and J by 2 bases, 6 bases remained unmatched. This CDR3 reads CASSIRTGGKQETQYF. CDR3 sequence (DNA): TGTGCCAGTAGTATTCGGACAGGGGGTAAGCAAGAGACCCAGTACTTC.

This clone was seen once. This chain links TRBV28 with TRBJ1-5; 9 positions agree with TRBD1. This CDR3 spans 17 amino acids. Losses at the gene ends were 0 bases for V and 1 base for J; bases not matched to a gene: 4. Germline V gives CDR1 MDHEN, CDR2 SYDVKM. The CDR3 here is CASSLWSGTGSNQPQHF. In nucleotides, the CDR3 is TGTGCCAGCAGTTTATGGTCCGGGACAGGGAGCAATCAGCCCCAGCATTTT.

V gene TRBV19 combines with J gene TRBJ2-7; D might be TRBD2 (8 bases). The CDR3 contains 14 residues. In germline, CDR1 is LNHDA, CDR2 SQIVND (reference sequence). Between the trimmed V and J ends, which lost 7 bases and 6 bases, there was a span of 19 bases. CDR3 sequence: CASTLPGGGLEQYV. The DNA of the CDR3 is TGTGCCAGTACCCTCCCGGGAGGGGGCCTCGAGCAGTACGTC.

The J gene is TRBJ2-6, the V gene TRBV18, with 9 bases that match TRBD1. Germline-derived CDR1 and CDR2 are KGHSH and LQKENI. The junction had 7 bases not matched to a gene; V was cut back by 5 bases and J by 2 bases. The CDR3 extends over 17 amino acids. The CDR3 sequence: CASSSRTGEAGANVLTF. In DNA form, the CDR3 reads TGTGCCAGCTCATCCCGGACAGGGGAAGCTGGGGCCAACGTCCTGACTTTC.

The V and J genes are TRBV5-1 and TRBJ2-5; D unresolved. The CDR3 runs 11 residues. CDR1 SGHRS and CDR2 YFSETQ come from the germline V gene. V lost 1 base to trimming and J lost 5 bases, with 3 bases between them. The CDR3 reads CASSLSETQYF. The DNA for the CDR3 is TGCGCCAGCAGCTTGTCTGAGACCCAGTACTTC.

As concerns this clone: Germline and junction disagree at one end, which may indicate a read error. V is TRBV10-2 and J is TRBJ2-7; possibly TRBD1 or TRBD2 for D (5 bases each). CDR3 length equals 14 residues. CDR1 is WSHSY, CDR2 SAAADI, per germline. As DNA, the CDR3 is TGCGTCAGCGGATCAGGGCGCTCATCCTACGAGCAGTACTTC. Its protein product is CVSGSGRSSYEQYF.

The chain recombines TRBV4-1 with TRBJ2-7; TRBD1 aligns across 7 bases. The CDR3 consists of 15 residues. V shed 3 bases and J 3 bases; nucleotides not matched to a gene: 8. Germline values: CDR1 MGHRA, CDR2 YSYEKL. The CDR3 region has the DNA TGCGCCAGCAGCCACAACCAGGGGGAACACTACGAGCAGTACGTC. Its translation is CASSHNQGEHYEQYV.

The chain recombines TRBV9 with TRBJ2-1; 7 bases match TRBD2. The junction had 15 bases not matched to a gene; V was cut back by 4 bases and J by 8 bases. Germline-derived CDR1 and CDR2 are SGDLS and YYNGEE. CDR3 length: 16 amino acids. The chain's CDR3 is CASSPEERDLVHEQFF. In nucleotides, the CDR3 is TGTGCCAGCAGCCCTGAGGAGCGGGACCTTGTTCATGAGCAGTTCTTC. The full variable domain, rest sourced from reference TRBV9 and TRBJ2-1, is DSGVTQTPKHLITATGQRVTLRCSPRSGDLSVYWYQQSLDQGLQFLIQYYNGEERAKGNILERFSAQQFPDLHSELNLSSLELGDSALYFCASSPEERDLVHEQFFGPGTRLTVL.

This clone was observed a single time. The rearrangement uses TRBV4-1 and TRBJ2-3; 12 nucleotides agree with TRBD2. V was pared by 0 bases and J by 2 bases, with 3 bases of the junction left unmatched. CDR1 is MGHRA and CDR2 is YSYEKL in the germline V gene. This CDR3 has 17 residues. CDR3 in amino acids: CASSQDGLAGFTDTQYF. In nucleotides, the CDR3 is TGCGCCAGCAGCCAAGATGGACTAGCGGGATTCACAGATACGCAGTATTTT.

V and J are TRBV11-2 and TRBJ2-7; maybe TRBD1 (5 bases). The CDR3 spans 12 residues. The germline V gene has CDR1 SGHAT and CDR2 FQNNGV. V was pared by 0 bases and J by 6 bases, with 6 bases between. The CDR3 coding sequence is TGTGCCAGCAGCTTAGACAGGGTCGAGCAGTACTTC. Protein product: CASSLDRVEQYF.

This clone was seen more than once but under ten times. The chain uses TRBV5-4 and TRBJ1-2, with TRBD1 matching over 8 bases. Trimming at V came to 4 bases and at J to 5 bases, leaving 10 bases not matched to a gene. This CDR3 has 15 residues. Germline CDR1 SGHNT, CDR2 YYREEE (reference sequence). The CDR3 sequence: CASSVDRGPQYGYTF. The CDR3 coding sequence is TGTGCCAGCAGCGTAGACAGGGGCCCGCAATATGGCTACACCTTC.

The chain couples TRBV13 to TRBJ1-1, with D uncertain. The CDR3 contains 13 residues. Germline lookup yields CDR1 PRHDT and CDR2 FYEKMQ (reference sequence). V lost 5 bases and J lost 2, with 9 bases in between. In DNA form, the CDR3 reads TGTGCCAGCAGCCCGACTCCAAACACTGAAGCTTTCTTT. It yields the protein CASSPTPNTEAFF.

This rearrangement joins TRBV7-9 to TRBJ1-2, with D tentatively TRBD1 (6 bases). The V gene's germline CDR1 is SEHNR and CDR2 FQNEAQ (reference sequence). V lost 4 bases to trimming and J lost 2 bases, with 11 bases between them. This CDR3 has 14 residues. The CDR3 reads CASSSGQQNYGYTF. The DNA for the CDR3 is TGTGCCAGCAGCTCCGGACAGCAGAACTATGGCTACACCTTC.

Turning to this clone: The sample carries other DNA sequences with the same CDR3. The chain recombines TRBV2 with TRBJ1-2; TRBD1 is a possible D gene (6 bases). Germline V lookup: CDR1 SNHLY, CDR2 FYNNEI. CDR3 length: 15 residues. Trimming removed 0 bases from V and 7 bases from J, with 15 bases in between. CDR3 in amino acids: CASSEASSRGIGYTF. The CDR3 region has the DNA TGTGCCAGCAGTGAAGCGTCTTCCAGGGGAATTGGCTACACCTTC.

The chain couples TRBV30 to TRBJ1-2, with D maybe TRBD1 (5 bases). V lost 3 bases and J lost 4, with 12 bases in between. The CDR3 contains 13 residues. Germline V gene sequence: CDR1 GTSNPN, CDR2 SVGIG (reference sequence). CDR3 sequence (DNA): TGTGCCTGGAGCGCCGGGGGGGTCTATGGCTACACCTTC. Translated: CAWSAGGVYGYTF.

There are a few counts of this clone. The chain recombines TRBV5-1 with TRBJ2-1, with D possibly matching TRBD2 (6 bases). Trimming pared 0 bases from V and 8 bases from J, leaving 15 bases between. This CDR3 spans 15 amino acids. The germline gives CDR1 SGHRS, CDR2 YFSETQ. CDR3 sequence reads: CASSLGGTGLYEQFF. The CDR3 DNA reads as TGCGCCAGCAGCTTGGGCGGGACCGGGCTTTATGAGCAGTTCTTC.

The chain carries TRBV4-3 and TRBJ2-1; 10 bases match TRBD2. The CDR3 sequence is 20 residues long. Germline loops: CDR1 LGHNA, CDR2 YSLEER. With V trimmed by 0 bases and J by 0 bases, 11 bases remained unmatched. The CDR3 DNA is TGCGCCAGCAGCCAAGATCTGGGTAGCGGGGGGCCCAGCTCCTACAATGAGCAGTTCTTC. It yields the protein CASSQDLGSGGPSSYNEQFF.

This rearrangement joins TRBV5-1 to TRBJ2-1; 11 nucleotides align to TRBD1. The J segment lost 3 bases and the V segment lost 3 bases, leaving 5 bases of the junction unmatched. Germline loops: CDR1 SGHRS, CDR2 YFSETQ. The CDR3 is 16 residues long. The CDR3 DNA sequence: TGCGCCAGCAGCTCCACCGGGACAGGGGGCTACAATGAGCAGTTCTTC. Translated, it gives CASSSTGTGGYNEQFF.